This T cell receptor (beta chain) was sequenced during a study of blood T cell repertoires in COVID-19. Germline V gives CDR1 SGHNT, CDR2 YYREEE (reference sequence). The germline V and J ends were trimmed by 5 bases and 2 bases, with 10 bases remaining between them. The CDR3 runs 13 residues. Here immunoSEQ multiplex PCR was the method, and the copy in TCRdb shows in-frame clones only, minus some. The sample consists of 250,000 to 350,000 clones, 86% of them appearing once. This clone has a handful of counts. During active infection, Seattle patients enrolled and were then monitored through disease. The receptor comes from a woman between 65 and 79 years old with COVID-19, enrolled during active disease. The rearrangement joins TRBV5-4 to TRBJ1-2, with D unclear. Sequencing input: peripheral blood. This chain's CDR3 is CASSPDTNYGYTF. CDR3 DNA sequence: TGTGCCAGCAGTCCCGACACCAACTATGGCTACACCTTC.